The 30 T cell receptor beta chains presented below share a single source sample, sequenced in a study of blood T cell repertoires in COVID-19. Sequencing used immunoSEQ multiplex PCR; TCRdb keeps in-frame clones, though not all of them. The sample lists around 100,000 clones; roughly 81% were seen once. Sequencing was performed on peripheral blood. The source is a man aged 35 to 55 with acute or convalescent COVID-19.

This chain joins TRBV10-1 and TRBJ1-5; D uncertain. The CDR3 sequence is 16 residues long. With 8 bases removed from V and 1 base from J, the gap between germline ends came to 18 bases. Germline V lookup: CDR1 WNHNN, CDR2 SYGVQD (reference sequence). Written as DNA, the CDR3 is TGCGCCAGCCCTTCCCGGGGTTTGGTAAGCAATCAGCCCCAGCATTTT. Residues: CASPSRGLVSNQPQHF.

The chain joins TRBV29-1 to TRBJ2-5; D is unresolved. Germline CDR1 SQVTM, CDR2 ANQGSEA. The CDR3 covers 12 residues. Trimming stripped 3 bases from V and 5 bases from J, with 10 bases between. The CDR3 sequence is CSVEAAPETQYF. The DNA of the CDR3 is TGCAGCGTTGAGGCTGCCCCCGAGACCCAGTACTTC.

The genes are TRBV28 and TRBJ2-1; the match to TRBD2 covers 7 bases. The CDR3 length is 17 residues. The J segment lost 3 bases and the V segment lost 7 bases, leaving 15 bases of the junction unmatched. The germline V gene encodes CDR1 MDHEN and CDR2 SYDVKM. The CDR3 region is CASTPGPREGRYNEQFF. CDR3 DNA sequence: TGTGCCAGCACCCCGGGTCCGAGGGAGGGACGCTACAATGAGCAGTTCTTC.

CDR3: CASSLAGDNYGYTF. The CDR3 bases are TGCGCCAGCAGCTTGGCTGGAGACAACTATGGCTACACCTTC. This chain joins TRBV5-1 and TRBJ1-2; D is undetermined. The V end lost 0 bases, the J end lost 2 bases, and 8 bases lay between the germline ends. From germline, CDR1 is SGHRS and CDR2 YFSETQ. The CDR3 is made up of 14 amino acids.

This sequence joins TRBV7-2 and TRBJ2-5, with D hard to call. The CDR3 is 14 residues long. Trimming cost V 5 bases and J 1 base, with 11 bases left between them. Germline V CDR1 and CDR2: SGHTA, FQGNSA. CDR3 DNA sequence: TGTGCCAGCAGCCCCGCAGGCCTCCAAGAGACCCAGTACTTC. Encoded protein: CASSPAGLQETQYF.

The chain links TRBV4-3 to TRBJ2-5; 8 nucleotides agree with TRBD2. Germline trimming cut 0 bases from V and 5 bases from J; bases unmatched to any gene: 8. The germline gives CDR1 LGHNA, CDR2 YSLEER. The CDR3 runs 16 residues. This chain's CDR3 is CASSQDLSGDAETQYF. CDR3 DNA sequence: TGCGCCAGCAGCCAAGATCTTAGCGGGGACGCCGAGACCCAGTACTTC.

The chain links TRBV11-2 to TRBJ2-2; the match to TRBD2 covers 10 bases. Germline CDR1 and CDR2: SGHAT and FQNNGV. The V gene end was trimmed by 5 bases and the J gene end by 4 bases; junction bases not matched to a gene: 4. The CDR3 spans 15 residues. In DNA form, the CDR3 reads TGTGCCAGCAGCCTAGCGGGAGAAGTCACCGGGGAGCTGTTTTTT. It encodes CASSLAGEVTGELFF.

The chain carries TRBV6-2 or TRBV6-3 and TRBJ2-1; a possible D gene is TRBD2 (5 bases). Germline-derived CDR1 and CDR2 are MNHEY and SVGEGT. This CDR3 comprises 13 residues. V was shortened by 1 base and J by 9 bases, with 10 bases between the two germline ends. The CDR3 bases are TGTGCCAGCAGTTACTTGGGAGAGACTGAGCAGTTCTTC. Translation: CASSYLGETEQFF.

The chain joins TRBV6-5 to TRBJ1-4; 8 nucleotides align to TRBD1. The junction had 9 bases not matched to a gene; V was cut back by 7 bases and J by 5 bases. CDR3 length equals 15 residues. From germline, CDR1 is MNHEY and CDR2 SVGAGI. CDR3: CASIRGRRSNEKLFF. Here the CDR3 DNA reads TGTGCCAGCATCAGGGGGCGACGATCCAATGAAAAACTGTTTTTT.

The V and J genes are TRBV6-5 and TRBJ1-4; possible D gene TRBD1, 5 bases. Germline assignment: CDR1 MNHEY and CDR2 SVGAGI. Trimming removed 5 bases at V and 3 bases at J, with 10 bases between. This CDR3 has 14 amino acids. CDR3 sequence reads: CASSILGANEKLFF. The CDR3 nucleotides read TGTGCCAGCAGTATTCTAGGGGCTAATGAAAAACTGTTTTTT.

The V and J genes are TRBV28 and TRBJ2-2, with a weak D call TRBD1 (5 bases). The CDR3 spans 14 residues. The germline gives CDR1 MDHEN, CDR2 SYDVKM. V was cut by 6 bases and J by 7 bases, with 15 bases left in between. CDR3 coding DNA: TGTGCCAGCAGAAATATGGCCCAGGGCGGGGAGCTGTTTTTT. This sequence encodes CASRNMAQGGELFF.

This clone is a singleton in its sample. This chain connects TRBV7-9 to TRBJ1-2; D unresolved. Trimming removed 0 bases at V and 8 bases at J, with 7 bases between. The CDR3 length is 12 residues. Germline V gene data show CDR1 as SEHNR and CDR2 as FQNEAQ (reference sequence). The CDR3 DNA follows: TGTGCCAGCAGCTTAGCGGCAGTCGGCTACACCTTC. It encodes CASSLAAVGYTF.

The chain joins TRBV27 to TRBJ1-2; 7 nucleotides agree with TRBD1. J lost 5 bases, V lost 0 bases, and 6 bases had no gene match. The length of the CDR3 is 15 residues. Germline V gives CDR1 MNHEY, CDR2 SMNVEV (reference sequence). The CDR3 DNA reads as TGTGCCAGCAGTTTATCGGCGACAGGGAGGTATGGCTACACCTTC. Amino acid sequence: CASSLSATGRYGYTF.

J is TRBJ2-7 and V is TRBV4-3; tentative D call: TRBD1 (6 bases). The V gene's germline CDR1 is LGHNA and CDR2 YSLEER. The CDR3 covers 15 residues. Trimming took 4 bases from V and 2 from J, leaving 15 bases between them. In nucleotides, the CDR3 is TGCGCCAGCAGCCCCCTCGCGGACAGACCCTACGAGCAGTACTTC. As protein: CASSPLADRPYEQYF.

The chain recombines TRBV7-3 with TRBJ2-1, with D possibly matching TRBD2 (7 bases). Germline CDR1 and CDR2: SGHTA and FQGTGA. V was pared by 5 bases and J by 12 bases, with 11 bases between. The CDR3 contains 11 residues. The CDR3 bases are TGTGCCAGCAGCCCAGGGGAGGGGCAGTTCTTC. This encodes CASSPGEGQFF.

This clone was recorded only once. The gene calls are TRBV5-1 and TRBJ1-2; TRBD1 might be the D (5 bases). Per the germline V gene, CDR1 is SGHRS and CDR2 is YFSETQ. The CDR3 runs to 15 residues. The ends were cut back, 0 bases at V and 1 base at J, with 10 bases in the middle. The CDR3 nucleotides are TGCGCCAGCAGCTTGGCCGGGGGATATAACTATGGCTACACCTTC. It is translated as CASSLAGGYNYGYTF.

This chain connects TRBV28 to TRBJ2-7; a possible D gene is TRBD2 (6 bases). The CDR3 contains 13 residues. The germline V gene has CDR1 MDHEN and CDR2 SYDVKM. Trimming shortened V by 11 bases and J by 1 base, and 15 bases separated the two germline ends. CDR3 DNA: TGTGCCTCCCGGCCTAGCGTTTCCTACGAGCAGTACTTC. Residues: CASRPSVSYEQYF.

The sample holds one count of this clone. V usage is TRBV6-5 and J usage is TRBJ2-7, with D perhaps TRBD1 (6 bases). CDR1 is MNHEY, CDR2 SVGAGI, per germline. Trimming stripped 2 bases from V and 1 base from J, with 12 bases between. The CDR3 has 15 amino acids. DNA of the CDR3: TGTGCCAGCAGTTACAGGGGCAGGGGTTCCTACGAGCAGTACTTC. Its protein is CASSYRGRGSYEQYF.

The chain couples TRBV7-9 to TRBJ2-2; the D gene is possibly TRBD2 (6 bases). Trimming removed 1 base from V and 4 bases from J, with 10 bases in between. The CDR3 has 15 amino acids. CDR1 is SEHNR, CDR2 FQNEAQ, per germline (reference sequence). CDR3 DNA sequence: TGTGCCAGCAGCTTAGTGGGGAGGAGCACCGGGGAGCTGTTTTTT. Its translation: CASSLVGRSTGELFF.

The chain carries TRBV9 and TRBJ1-2; D may be TRBD1 (6 bases). CDR1 is SGDLS and CDR2 is YYNGEE in the germline V gene. The V end was cut by 3 bases, the J end by 3 bases, with 12 bases between. The CDR3 contains 14 residues. The CDR3 protein is CASSGRTAYYGYTF. The CDR3 nucleotides read TGTGCCAGCAGCGGGCGGACAGCTTACTATGGCTACACCTTC.

The chain joins TRBV5-1 to TRBJ2-2, with D unclear. V was pared by 0 bases and J by 6 bases, with 12 bases between. CDR1 and CDR2 from the germline V gene are SGHRS and YFSETQ. CDR3 length: 15 residues. The CDR3 reads CASSLGQVNAGELFF. Written as DNA, the CDR3 is TGCGCCAGCAGCTTGGGCCAGGTTAACGCCGGGGAGCTGTTTTTT. The whole variable domain, remainder taken from reference TRBV5-1 and TRBJ2-2, is KAGVTQTPRYLIKTRGQQVTLSCSPISGHRSVSWYQQTPGQGLQFLFEYFSETQRNKGNFPGRFSGRQFSNSRSEMNVSTLELGDSALYLCASSLGQVNAGELFFGEGSRLTVL.

The chain links TRBV9 to TRBJ2-5, with 11 bases lining up with TRBD2. Germline CDR1 and CDR2: SGDLS and YYNGEE. The V gene end was trimmed by 4 bases and the J gene end by 4 bases; junction bases not matched to a gene: 9. The CDR3 contains 16 residues. CDR3 nucleotides: TGTGCCAGCAGCCTCAGTAGCGGGGGGGCCGGAGAGACCCAGTACTTC. This gives the protein CASSLSSGGAGETQYF. Full variable domain (remainder filled in from reference TRBV9 and TRBJ2-5): DSGVTQTPKHLITATGQRVTLRCSPRSGDLSVYWYQQSLDQGLQFLIQYYNGEERAKGNILERFSAQQFPDLHSELNLSSLELGDSALYFCASSLSSGGAGETQYFGPGTRLLVL.

This rearrangement joins TRBV30 to TRBJ1-4, with TRBD1 identical over 10 bases. Looked up from germline, CDR1 is GTSNPN and CDR2 is SVGIG (reference sequence). This CDR3 comprises 14 residues. V lost 0 bases and J lost 8; bases outside the gene matches: 3. The CDR3 is CAWSVGQGYEKLFF. In DNA, the CDR3 is TGTGCCTGGAGTGTGGGACAGGGGTACGAAAAACTGTTTTTT.

In its sample, this clone was seen a few times. The rearrangement joins TRBV27 to TRBJ2-3; D possibly corresponds to TRBD2 (6 bases). The CDR3 covers 16 residues. Trimming pared 6 bases from V and 0 bases from J, leaving 16 bases between. The germline V gene encodes CDR1 MNHEY and CDR2 SMNVEV (reference sequence). The CDR3 loop is CASRPPGAYSTDTQYF. As DNA, the CDR3 is TGTGCCAGCAGGCCCCCGGGAGCCTATAGCACAGATACGCAGTATTTT.

The chain is built from TRBV20-1 and TRBJ2-7; the D is unclear. CDR1 and CDR2 (germline): DFQATT, SNEGSKA (reference sequence). This CDR3 contains 11 residues. The germline V and J ends were trimmed by 6 bases and 2 bases, with 8 bases remaining between them. The CDR3 bases are TGCAGTGCCTCTGAGGCCTACGAGCAGTACTTC. It is translated as CSASEAYEQYF.

This chain joins TRBV6-5 and TRBJ2-5, with D tentatively TRBD1 (5 bases). This CDR3 contains 14 residues. Germline CDR1 MNHEY, CDR2 SVGAGI. V was shortened by 5 bases and J by 7 bases, with 17 bases between the two germline ends. The CDR3 loop reads CASSPPQGFRTQYF. Here the CDR3 DNA reads TGTGCCAGCAGTCCCCCCCAGGGATTCAGGACCCAGTACTTC.

This clone was seen a handful of times. V gene TRBV6-5 combines with J gene TRBJ2-1; D perhaps matches TRBD2 (5 bases). Germline V gives CDR1 MNHEY, CDR2 SVGAGI. The V end lost 8 bases, the J end lost 6 bases, and 11 bases lay between the germline ends. The CDR3 sequence is 12 residues long. This chain's CDR3 is CASGLAFNEQFF. The CDR3 DNA reads TGTGCCAGCGGATTAGCGTTCAATGAGCAGTTCTTC.

The chain carries TRBV7-9 and TRBJ2-7, with D tentatively TRBD2 (6 bases). Germline V gene data show CDR1 as SEHNR and CDR2 as FQNEAQ (reference sequence). Trimming stripped 4 bases from V and 6 bases from J, with 16 bases between. The CDR3 consists of 14 residues. The CDR3 coding sequence is TGTGCCAGCAGCTCCTGGACTGTGGGGGGCGAGCAGTACTTC. Protein: CASSSWTVGGEQYF.

V gene TRBV19 combines with J gene TRBJ1-4; D is undetermined. CDR3 length: 15 residues. Trimming took 3 bases from V and 2 from J, leaving 10 bases between them. The germline CDR1 and CDR2 sequences are LNHDA and SQIVND (reference sequence). The CDR3 nucleotides are TGTGCCAGTAGTATTAACCGGGTGACTAATGAAAAACTGTTTTTT. Its translation: CASSINRVTNEKLFF. The complete variable domain, with remaining parts taken from reference TRBV19 and TRBJ1-4, reads DGGITQSPKYLFRKEGQNVTLSCEQNLNHDAMYWYRQDPGQGLRLIYYSQIVNDFQKGDIAEGYSVSREKKESFPLTVTSAQKNPTAFYLCASSINRVTNEKLFFGSGTQLSVL.

This clone has a single count. The V and J genes are TRBV3-1 (or the pseudogene TRBV3-2) and TRBJ2-1; tentatively, D is TRBD2 (6 bases). The CDR3 is 14 amino acids. Per germline, CDR1 LGHDT and CDR2 YNNKEL (reference sequence). Trimming removed 4 bases at V and 8 bases at J, with 15 bases between. The CDR3 DNA reads TGTGCCAGCAGCCCGGGACTCAATCATTATGAGCAGTTCTTC. Amino acids: CASSPGLNHYEQFF.